Listed here are 27 T cell receptor beta chains from one sample, sequenced in a study of graft-versus-host responses after intestinal transplantation. No cognate antigen is known for these TCRs. Assay: immunoSEQ multiplex PCR; the TCRdb copy retains only in-frame clones and omits some. The data contain about 120,000 clones, approximately 95% of them seen just once; the ten biggest clones take up more than 0.095%. The source material was unstimulated CD4+ T cells sorted from spleen or lymph node cells, sampled before intestinal transplant. The receptor set was obtained from a human donor who received an intestinal transplant.

The rearrangement uses TRBV28 and TRBJ1-2, with a weak D call TRBD1 (5 bases). Germline CDR1 is MDHEN and CDR2 is SYDVKM. This CDR3 has 15 amino acids. V gave up 6 bases and J gave up 1 base, with 15 bases separating them. For the CDR3, the DNA is TGTGCCAGCAGCCGACCTGGGGCTCTTAACTATGGCTACACCTTC. Amino acids: CASSRPGALNYGYTF.

The rearrangement uses TRBV19 and TRBJ1-5; a possible D gene is TRBD1 (6 bases). Germline values: CDR1 LNHDA, CDR2 SQIVND (reference sequence). The CDR3 sequence is 16 residues long. V was cut by 5 bases and J by 5 bases, with 19 bases left in between. The CDR3 DNA is TGTGCCAGTAGTCTCAGAGGGGGGCAGAACTATCAGCCCCAGCATTTT. It is translated as CASSLRGGQNYQPQHF.

V is TRBV28 and J is TRBJ2-2, with 8 bases identical to TRBD2. The V gene's germline CDR1 is MDHEN and CDR2 SYDVKM. The CDR3 consists of 14 residues. The J segment lost 6 bases and the V segment lost 5 bases, leaving 5 bases of the junction unmatched. CDR3 nucleotides: TGTGCCAGCAGTATTACCGGGGGGGCCGGGGAGCTGTTTTTT. This encodes CASSITGGAGELFF. Combining the CDR3 with reference TRBV28 and TRBJ2-2 gives the whole variable domain DVKVTQSSRYLVKRTGEKVFLECVQDMDHENMFWYRQDPGLGLRLIYFSYDVKMKEKGDIPEGYSVSREKKERFSLILESASTNQTSMYLCASSITGGAGELFFGEGSRLTVL.

The chain joins TRBV12-5 to TRBJ2-1; 12 bases are a match to TRBD2. The germline gives CDR1 LGHNT, CDR2 FRNRAP. V shed 6 bases and J 5 bases; nucleotides not matched to a gene: 2. The CDR3 length is 14 residues. CDR3 nucleotide sequence: TGTGCTAGTGGCGGACTAGCGGGGAACAATGAGCAGTTCTTC. It translates to CASGGLAGNNEQFF.

The J gene is TRBJ2-1, the V gene TRBV18; D gene ambiguous. V was clipped by 3 bases and J by 5 bases, with 11 bases between them. This CDR3 comprises 14 residues. The germline V gene has CDR1 KGHSH and CDR2 LQKENI. The CDR3 nucleotides are TGTGCCAGCTCACCCCAAACTCGAGACAATGAGCAGTTCTTC. The encoded protein is CASSPQTRDNEQFF.

This clone was found once. The V call is TRBV14, the J call TRBJ1-1; D is possibly TRBD1 (6 bases). Per germline, CDR1 SGHDN and CDR2 FVKESK. V gave up 0 bases and J gave up 5 bases, with 10 bases separating them. This CDR3 is 14 amino acids long. DNA for the CDR3: TGTGCCAGCAGCCAAGATTCGAGGGGGACTGAAGCTTTCTTT. It yields the protein CASSQDSRGTEAFF.

CDR3 residues: CASSLLSGGDGYTF. CDR3 nucleotide sequence: TGTGCCAGCAGCTTACTCTCAGGGGGGGATGGCTACACCTTC. The gene calls are TRBV11-2 and TRBJ1-2, with TRBD1 matching 7 bases. CDR3 length: 14 amino acids. V gave up 2 bases and J gave up 6 bases; unmatched junction bases: 6. The germline CDR1 and CDR2 sequences are SGHAT and FQNNGV.

In DNA, the CDR3 is TGTGCCAGCAGTCTAGGGGGAAGCTCCTACGAGCAGTACTTC. This codes for CASSLGGSSYEQYF. V is TRBV6-6 and J is TRBJ2-7; D perhaps matches TRBD1 (6 bases). The CDR3 runs 14 residues. The ends were cut back, 5 bases at V and 0 bases at J, with 11 bases in the middle. Germline V gene lookup returns CDR1 MNHNY and CDR2 SVGAGI (reference sequence).

In its sample, this clone was seen a few times. This chain uses TRBV7-2 with TRBJ2-7; perhaps TRBD2 as D (6 bases). Looked up from germline, CDR1 is SGHTA and CDR2 is FQGNSA. This CDR3 is built from 14 residues. V was pared by 2 bases and J by 6 bases, with 14 bases between. This CDR3 reads CASSLTSLASEQYF. CDR3 coding DNA: TGTGCCAGCAGCTTAACGTCACTAGCCTCCGAGCAGTACTTC. Filled out from reference TRBV7-2 and TRBJ2-7, the complete variable domain reads GAGVSQSPSNKVTEKGKDVELRCDPISGHTALYWYRQSLGQGLEFLIYFQGNSAPDKSGLPSDRFSAERTGGSVSTLTIQRTQQEDSAVYLCASSLTSLASEQYFGPGTRLTVT.

The V and J genes are TRBV5-1 and TRBJ2-3; 9 bases fit TRBD2. In germline, CDR1 is SGHRS, CDR2 YFSETQ. This CDR3 comprises 15 residues. With 0 bases clipped from V and 3 bases from J, the junction kept 2 bases outside the gene matches. Here the CDR3 DNA reads TGCGCCAGCAGCTTGGGCCTAGCGGGGACAGATACGCAGTATTTT. Translated, it gives CASSLGLAGTDTQYF.

The chain carries TRBV10-3 and TRBJ2-5; the D is unclear. Trimming cost V 3 bases and J 5 bases, with 16 bases left between them. From germline, CDR1 is ENHRY and CDR2 SYGVKD. This CDR3 contains 15 residues. CDR3 loop: CAISDSEVSWETQYF. CDR3 sequence (DNA): TGTGCCATCAGTGACAGCGAGGTTTCCTGGGAGACCCAGTACTTC.

The chain combines TRBV7-8 with TRBJ2-5; 7 nucleotides align to TRBD2. The CDR3 covers 17 residues. Germline V lookup: CDR1 SGHVS, CDR2 FQNEAQ. Losses at the gene ends were 3 bases for V and 3 bases for J; bases not matched to a gene: 13. The CDR3 sequence is CASSLVLSLAEEETQYF. The DNA for the CDR3 is TGTGCCAGCAGCTTGGTCCTAAGCCTAGCGGAGGAAGAGACCCAGTACTTC.

This clone was recorded only once. The CDR3 DNA is TGTGCCAGCTCACCACTGGGACAGCTCTCGGGAAACACCATATATTTT. Amino acids: CASSPLGQLSGNTIYF. This chain links TRBV18 with TRBJ1-3, with 7 positions matching TRBD1. V lost 1 base, J lost 4 bases, and 7 bases stayed unmatched. From germline, CDR1 is KGHSH and CDR2 LQKENI. This CDR3 spans 16 amino acids.

The rearrangement links TRBV18 to TRBJ1-4, with a possible D match to TRBD1 (5 bases). Germline V gene data show CDR1 as KGHSH and CDR2 as LQKENI. Trimming left V 4 bases short and J 8 bases short, with 8 bases between. The CDR3 is 12 amino acids. The CDR3 DNA reads as TGTGCCAGCTCACGGGGCGGGGAAAAACTGTTTTTT. As protein: CASSRGGEKLFF.

The V gene is TRBV18, the J gene TRBJ2-1; D may be TRBD2 (7 bases). Germline V CDR1 and CDR2: KGHSH, LQKENI. The CDR3 loop spans 14 amino acids. V lost 3 bases to trimming and J lost 6 bases, with 12 bases between them. CDR3 residues: CASSPGGPGNEQFF. CDR3 DNA: TGTGCCAGCTCACCCGGGGGGCCGGGCAATGAGCAGTTCTTC.

V gene TRBV2 combines with J gene TRBJ2-7; D gene ambiguous. Between the trimmed V and J ends, which lost 6 bases and 5 bases, there was a span of 11 bases. The V gene's germline CDR1 is SNHLY and CDR2 FYNNEI. This CDR3 is built from 12 residues. The CDR3, as DNA: TGTGCCAGCAGCGAATCGAGCAACGAGCAGTACTTC. Its translation is CASSESSNEQYF.

The V gene is TRBV28, the J gene TRBJ2-1, with D possibly TRBD1 on 5 matching bases. V was pared by 2 bases and J by 4 bases, with 9 bases between. CDR1 is MDHEN and CDR2 is SYDVKM in the germline V gene. The CDR3 consists of 14 residues. In nucleotides, the CDR3 is TGTGCCAGCAGTTTAAGGGGAAGGTACAATGAGCAGTTCTTC. As protein: CASSLRGRYNEQFF.

The gene calls are TRBV6-5 and TRBJ2-5; 9 bases line up with TRBD2. The germline V gene has CDR1 MNHEY and CDR2 SVGAGI. The CDR3 covers 15 residues. The V and J ends lost 5 bases and 5 bases, in that order; junction bases with no gene match: 9. In DNA, the CDR3 is TGTGCCAGCAGTCTCATAGCGGGAGTGCGGGAGACCCAGTACTTC. It is translated as CASSLIAGVRETQYF.

The V and J genes are TRBV9 and TRBJ2-3; D uncertain. V lost 1 base, J lost 0 bases, and 6 bases lay in between. The germline V gene encodes CDR1 SGDLS and CDR2 YYNGEE. The CDR3 spans 14 residues. The CDR3 region is CASSVTSSTDTQYF. In DNA, the CDR3 is TGTGCCAGCAGCGTAACCTCTAGCACAGATACGCAGTATTTT.

This chain's CDR3 is CASTESSGRETQYF. The CDR3 bases are TGTGCCTCAACCGAGTCTAGCGGGAGAGAGACCCAGTACTTC. The chain joins TRBV30 to TRBJ2-5; 10 nucleotides agree with TRBD2. With 7 bases clipped from V and 4 bases from J, the junction kept 9 bases outside the gene matches. There are 14 residues in the CDR3. Germline assignment: CDR1 GTSNPN and CDR2 SVGIG (reference sequence).

CDR3 nucleotide sequence: TGTGCCAGTAGCGAGACAGGCCGATCCTACGAGCAGTACTTC. As protein: CASSETGRSYEQYF. The chain couples TRBV19 to TRBJ2-7, with a possible D match to TRBD1 (6 bases). The CDR3 loop spans 14 amino acids. Germline assignment: CDR1 LNHDA and CDR2 SQIVND (reference sequence). Trimming pared 6 bases from V and 1 base from J, leaving 13 bases between. Looking up the rest from reference TRBV19 and TRBJ2-7 gives the full variable domain: DGGITQSPKYLFRKEGQNVTLSCEQNLNHDAMYWYRQDPGQGLRLIYYSQIVNDFQKGDIAEGYSVSREKKESFPLTVTSAQKNPTAFYLCASSETGRSYEQYFGPGTRLTVT.

The V gene is TRBV7-9, the J gene TRBJ2-1; 8 nucleotides line up with TRBD2. This CDR3 is 16 amino acids long. CDR1 is SEHNR and CDR2 is FQNEAQ in the germline V gene (reference sequence). V shed 5 bases, J shed 4 bases, and the junction held 10 bases outside the gene matches. Written as DNA, the CDR3 is TGTGCCAGCAGCCACCGCGGCGGGGGGCTTTACAATGAGCAGTTCTTC. Its translation: CASSHRGGGLYNEQFF.

V usage is TRBV5-1 and J usage is TRBJ2-3; tentatively, D is TRBD2 (5 bases). CDR3 size: 15 residues. Germline CDR1 and CDR2: SGHRS and YFSETQ. Trimming stripped 4 bases from V and 0 bases from J, with 12 bases between. This chain's CDR3 is CASSPGGPSTDTQYF. CDR3 nucleotides: TGCGCCAGCAGCCCAGGAGGCCCTAGCACAGATACGCAGTATTTT.

The V gene is TRBV5-6, the J gene TRBJ2-5, with TRBD1 as a possible D gene (5 bases). With 4 bases removed from V and 1 base from J, the gap between germline ends came to 8 bases. Germline V gene sequence: CDR1 SGHDT, CDR2 YYEEEE. CDR3 length equals 13 residues. The CDR3 sequence: CASSRGSQETQYF. The CDR3 DNA reads as TGTGCCAGCAGCAGGGGCAGCCAAGAGACCCAGTACTTC.

Only one count was recorded for this clone. This chain connects TRBV7-2 to TRBJ2-3; 9 bases map to TRBD1. The germline CDR1 and CDR2 sequences are SGHTA and FQGNSA. V was pared by 2 bases and J by 8 bases, with 14 bases of the junction left unmatched. This CDR3 comprises 17 residues. The CDR3 DNA reads as TGTGCCAGCAGCTTACCCCGACACAGGGGGCGAGGAGCTACGCAGTATTTT. Translated: CASSLPRHRGRGATQYF.

The chain carries TRBV27 and TRBJ1-3, with no clear D. The V end was cut by 5 bases, the J end by 3 bases, with 17 bases between. Germline values: CDR1 MNHEY, CDR2 SMNVEV (reference sequence). The CDR3 contains 16 residues. CDR3 nucleotides: TGTGCCAGCAGTCCCCATCGAGGGAGTTATGGAAACACCATATATTTT. The encoded protein is CASSPHRGSYGNTIYF.

For the CDR3, the DNA is TGTGCCTGGAGTCAACCCCGTAGCCGGCTAGCTACCTACGAGCAGTACTTC. Protein: CAWSQPRSRLATYEQYF. The V call is TRBV30, the J call TRBJ2-7, with D perhaps TRBD2 (5 bases). This CDR3 is 17 amino acids long. Germline V gives CDR1 GTSNPN, CDR2 SVGIG (reference sequence). Trimming shortened V by 2 bases and J by 2 bases, and 22 bases separated the two germline ends.